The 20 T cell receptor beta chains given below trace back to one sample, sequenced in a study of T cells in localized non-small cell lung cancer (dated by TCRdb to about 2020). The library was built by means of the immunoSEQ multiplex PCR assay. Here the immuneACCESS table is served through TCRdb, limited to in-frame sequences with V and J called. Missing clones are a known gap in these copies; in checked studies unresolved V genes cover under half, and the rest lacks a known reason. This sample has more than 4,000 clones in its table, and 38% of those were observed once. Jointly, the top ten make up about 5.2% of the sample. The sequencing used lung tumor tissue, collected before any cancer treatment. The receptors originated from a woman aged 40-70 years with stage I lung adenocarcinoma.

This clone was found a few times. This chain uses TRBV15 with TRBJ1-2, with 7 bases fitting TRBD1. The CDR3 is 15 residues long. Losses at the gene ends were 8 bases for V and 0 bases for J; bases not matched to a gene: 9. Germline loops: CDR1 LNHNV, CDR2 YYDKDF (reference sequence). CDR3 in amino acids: CATATGRGANYGYTF. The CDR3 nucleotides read TGTGCCACCGCGACAGGGAGAGGAGCTAACTATGGCTACACCTTC.

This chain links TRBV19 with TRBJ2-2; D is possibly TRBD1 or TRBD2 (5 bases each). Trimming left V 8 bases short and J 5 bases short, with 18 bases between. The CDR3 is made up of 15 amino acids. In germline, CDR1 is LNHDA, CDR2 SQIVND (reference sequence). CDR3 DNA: TGTGCCAGTCATGGGGCGGGTTACGGGACCGGGGAGCTGTTTTTT. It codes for CASHGAGYGTGELFF.

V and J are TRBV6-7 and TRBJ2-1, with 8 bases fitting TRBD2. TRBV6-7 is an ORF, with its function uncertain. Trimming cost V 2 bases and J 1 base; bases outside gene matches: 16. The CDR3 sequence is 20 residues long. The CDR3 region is CASSYTGTSKRVGSYNEQFF. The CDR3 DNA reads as TGTGCCAGCAGTTACACAGGGACTAGTAAGAGAGTCGGTTCCTACAATGAGCAGTTCTTC.

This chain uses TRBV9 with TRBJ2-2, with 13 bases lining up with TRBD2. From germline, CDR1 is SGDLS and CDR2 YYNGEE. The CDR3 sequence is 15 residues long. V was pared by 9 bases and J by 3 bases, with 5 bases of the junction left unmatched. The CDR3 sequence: CATPGLAGDTGELFF. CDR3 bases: TGTGCCACCCCTGGACTAGCGGGAGACACCGGGGAGCTGTTTTTT.

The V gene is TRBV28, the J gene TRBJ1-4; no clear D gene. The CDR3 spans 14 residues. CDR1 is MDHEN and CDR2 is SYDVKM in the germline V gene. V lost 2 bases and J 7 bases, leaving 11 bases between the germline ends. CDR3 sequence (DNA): TGTGCCAGCAGTTTACCCGGGCCGCTTGAAAAACTGTTTTTT. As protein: CASSLPGPLEKLFF.

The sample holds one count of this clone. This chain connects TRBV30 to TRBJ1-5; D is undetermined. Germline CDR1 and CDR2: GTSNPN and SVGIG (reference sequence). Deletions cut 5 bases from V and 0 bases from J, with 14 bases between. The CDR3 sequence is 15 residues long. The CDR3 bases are TGTGCCTGGTCGAACGAGAGGTTTAGCAATCAGCCCCAGCATTTT. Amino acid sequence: CAWSNERFSNQPQHF.

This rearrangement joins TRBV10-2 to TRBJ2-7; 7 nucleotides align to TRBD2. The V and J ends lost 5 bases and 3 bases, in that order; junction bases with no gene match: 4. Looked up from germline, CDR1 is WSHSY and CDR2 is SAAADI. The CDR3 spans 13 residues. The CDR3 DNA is TGCGCCAGCAGTTTGAGCGGGATCTACGAGCAGTACTTC. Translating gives CASSLSGIYEQYF.

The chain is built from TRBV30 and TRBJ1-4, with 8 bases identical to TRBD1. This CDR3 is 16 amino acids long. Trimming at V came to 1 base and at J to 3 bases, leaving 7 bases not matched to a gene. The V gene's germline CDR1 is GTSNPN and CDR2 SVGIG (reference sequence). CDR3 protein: CAWSDLGQGANEKLFF. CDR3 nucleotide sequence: TGTGCCTGGAGTGACCTAGGACAGGGAGCTAATGAAAAACTGTTTTTT.

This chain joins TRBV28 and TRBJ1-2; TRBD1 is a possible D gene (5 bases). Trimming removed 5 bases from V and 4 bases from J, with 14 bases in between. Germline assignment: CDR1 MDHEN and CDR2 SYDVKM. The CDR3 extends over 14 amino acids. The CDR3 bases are TGTGCCAGCAGTCCCACAGGTGGGAGCTATGGCTACACCTTC. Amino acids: CASSPTGGSYGYTF.

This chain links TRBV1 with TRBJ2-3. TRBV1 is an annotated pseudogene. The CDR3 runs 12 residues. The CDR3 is CASSGDTDTQYF. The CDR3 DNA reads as TGCGCCAGCAGCGGGGACACAGATACGCAGTATTTT.

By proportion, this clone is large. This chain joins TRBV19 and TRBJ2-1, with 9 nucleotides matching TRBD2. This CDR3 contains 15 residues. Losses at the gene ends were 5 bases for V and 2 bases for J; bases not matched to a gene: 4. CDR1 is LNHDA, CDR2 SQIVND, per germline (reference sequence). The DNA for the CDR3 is TGTGCCAGTAGTGCGACTAGCGGAACCTACAATGAGCAGTTCTTC. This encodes CASSATSGTYNEQFF.

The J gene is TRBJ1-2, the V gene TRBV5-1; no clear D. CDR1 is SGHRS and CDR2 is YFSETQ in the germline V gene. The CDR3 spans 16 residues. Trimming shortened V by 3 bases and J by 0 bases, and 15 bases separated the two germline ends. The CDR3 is CASSSLKDSSNYGYTF. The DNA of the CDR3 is TGCGCCAGCAGCTCCCTAAAGGACTCATCTAACTATGGCTACACCTTC.

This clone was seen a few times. The CDR3 is CASSVEGRGRAQYF. The CDR3 bases are TGTGCCAGCAGCGTAGAGGGGAGGGGAAGGGCCCAGTACTTC. This chain joins TRBV9 and TRBJ2-5; 7 nucleotides line up with TRBD2. CDR3 length: 14 residues. The V segment lost 0 bases and the J segment 9 bases; nucleotides outside the gene matches: 8. Germline CDR1 reads SGDLS; CDR2 reads YYNGEE.

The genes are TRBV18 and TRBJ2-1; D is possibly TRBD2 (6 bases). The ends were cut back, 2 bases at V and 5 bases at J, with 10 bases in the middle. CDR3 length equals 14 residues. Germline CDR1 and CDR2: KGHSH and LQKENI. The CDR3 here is CASSPGVADNEQFF. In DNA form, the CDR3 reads TGTGCCAGCTCACCAGGAGTAGCGGACAATGAGCAGTTCTTC.

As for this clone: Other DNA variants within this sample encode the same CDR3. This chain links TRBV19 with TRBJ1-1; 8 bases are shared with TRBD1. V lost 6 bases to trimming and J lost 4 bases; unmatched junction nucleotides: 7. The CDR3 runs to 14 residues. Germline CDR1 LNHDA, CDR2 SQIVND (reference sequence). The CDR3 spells CASSPGQGSTEAFF. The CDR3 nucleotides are TGTGCCAGTAGCCCAGGACAGGGAAGCACTGAAGCTTTCTTT.

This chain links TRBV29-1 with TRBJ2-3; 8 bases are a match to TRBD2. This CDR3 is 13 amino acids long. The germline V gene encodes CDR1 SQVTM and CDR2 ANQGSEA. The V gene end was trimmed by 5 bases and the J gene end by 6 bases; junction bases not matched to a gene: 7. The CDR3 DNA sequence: TGCAGCGTTAGCGGGGGTGTATCCGATACGCAGTATTTT. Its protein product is CSVSGGVSDTQYF.

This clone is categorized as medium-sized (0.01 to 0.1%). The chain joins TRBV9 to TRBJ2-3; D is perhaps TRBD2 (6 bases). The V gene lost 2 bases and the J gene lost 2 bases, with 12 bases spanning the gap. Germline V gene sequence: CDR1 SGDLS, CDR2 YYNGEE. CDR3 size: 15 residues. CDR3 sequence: CASSVWSSATDTQYF. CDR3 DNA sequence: TGTGCCAGCAGCGTCTGGTCTAGCGCCACAGATACGCAGTATTTT.

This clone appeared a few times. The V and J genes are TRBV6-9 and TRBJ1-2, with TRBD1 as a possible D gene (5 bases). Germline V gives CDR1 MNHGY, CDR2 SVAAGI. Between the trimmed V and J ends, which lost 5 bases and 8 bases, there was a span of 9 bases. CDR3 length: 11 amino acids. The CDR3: CASSGGGGYTF. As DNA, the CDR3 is TGTGCCAGCAGTGGGGGAGGGGGCTACACCTTC.

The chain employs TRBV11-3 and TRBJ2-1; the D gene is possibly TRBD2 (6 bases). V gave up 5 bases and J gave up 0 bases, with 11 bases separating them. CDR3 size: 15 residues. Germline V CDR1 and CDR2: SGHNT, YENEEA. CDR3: CASSRGLFSYNEQFF. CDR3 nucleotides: TGTGCCAGCAGCCGGGGACTTTTCTCCTACAATGAGCAGTTCTTC.

CDR3 DNA: TGTGCCAGTCACCTGGGGGTCTCTGGAAACACCATATATTTT. Encoded protein: CASHLGVSGNTIYF. The rearrangement joins TRBV9 to TRBJ1-3; D is possibly TRBD1 (5 bases). Per germline, CDR1 SGDLS and CDR2 YYNGEE. This CDR3 has 14 amino acids. V was clipped by 8 bases and J by 0 bases, with 12 bases between them.